What follows are 32 T cell receptor beta chains derived from one specimen sequenced in a study of shared clonotypes between healthy human individuals (dated by TCRdb to about 2020). For the CD8 naive samples, CD45RO-negative cells were positively selected for CCR7, yielding a CD45RA+CCR7+ population from which TemRA cells were excluded. The library came from the immunoSEQ multiplex PCR assay. TCRdb obtained this table from immuneACCESS and retained in-frame rearrangements with V and J assigned. These tables miss some clones; where compared with another copy, unresolved V genes account for less than half of the shortfall, and the remainder is unexplained. Within this sample are about 1,800,000 clones, with about 95% of them counted one time only. The ten largest clones add up to 1% to 1.5% of the sample. The source material was naive CD8+ T cells sorted from blood. This specimen's cell subset or site label, per the study, means: CD45RA+CCR7+. These receptors all stem from a man aged 18 to 29 in good health.

The CDR3 DNA reads TGTGCCAGCAGTCCAGAAATCCATCAGCCCCAGCATTTT. Translating it yields CASSPEIHQPQHF. The chain couples TRBV6-5 to TRBJ1-5; no firm D call. The germline V and J ends were trimmed by 5 bases and 5 bases, with 10 bases remaining between them. CDR3 length equals 13 residues. CDR1 and CDR2 from the germline V gene are MNHEY and SVGAGI.

This chain uses TRBV10-3 with TRBJ2-7, with a weak D call TRBD1 (6 bases). V was trimmed by 6 bases and J by 1 base, leaving 16 bases between them. The CDR3 contains 15 residues. CDR1 and CDR2 from the germline V gene are ENHRY and SYGVKD. Here the CDR3 reads CAIRDGSGVSYEQYF. DNA of the CDR3: TGTGCCATCAGGGACGGGTCAGGGGTGTCCTACGAGCAGTACTTC.

This clone was observed a few times. The gene calls are TRBV6-5 and TRBJ1-5; 8 bases fit TRBD1. Per the germline V gene, CDR1 is MNHEY and CDR2 is SVGAGI. CDR3 length equals 15 residues. With 4 bases clipped from V and 5 bases from J, the junction kept 7 bases outside the gene matches. The CDR3 spells CASSSSGQGYQPQHF. In DNA form, the CDR3 reads TGTGCCAGCAGTTCCTCAGGACAGGGCTATCAGCCCCAGCATTTT.

Turning to this clone: Other DNA variants within this sample encode the same CDR3. The chain recombines TRBV19 with TRBJ2-7, with 10 bases aligning to TRBD1. Germline V gives CDR1 LNHDA, CDR2 SQIVND (reference sequence). The CDR3 runs to 13 residues. J lost 4 bases, V lost 5 bases, and 2 bases had no gene match. The CDR3 nucleotides are TGTGCCAGTAGTTGGGGACAGGGGTACGAGCAGTACTTC. Translating gives CASSWGQGYEQYF.

J is TRBJ2-7 and V is TRBV15; TRBD1 matches at 7 bases. V shed 2 bases and J 5 bases; nucleotides not matched to a gene: 3. The CDR3 runs 13 residues. Per the germline V gene, CDR1 is LNHNV and CDR2 is YYDKDF (reference sequence). CDR3 residues: CATSRNTGDEQYF. CDR3 DNA: TGTGCCACCAGCAGAAATACAGGGGACGAGCAGTACTTC.

V is TRBV27 and J is TRBJ2-7, with D tentatively TRBD1 (5 bases). V was shortened by 5 bases and J by 5 bases, with 10 bases between the two germline ends. The CDR3 spans 12 residues. Looked up from germline, CDR1 is MNHEY and CDR2 is SMNVEV (reference sequence). The DNA of the CDR3 is TGTGCCAGCAGTCCCGCAGGGAACGAGCAGTACTTC. This codes for CASSPAGNEQYF.

The chain uses TRBV14 and TRBJ1-2, with D maybe TRBD1 (5 bases). This CDR3 contains 15 residues. V was shortened by 0 bases and J by 4 bases, with 12 bases between the two germline ends. CDR1 is SGHDN and CDR2 is FVKESK in the germline V gene. The CDR3 DNA is TGTGCCAGCAGCCAAGATCGTGGGACGTCCTATGGCTACACCTTC. It is translated as CASSQDRGTSYGYTF.

The rearrangement uses TRBV6-6 and TRBJ2-2; 7 positions match TRBD1. This CDR3 has 15 residues. From germline, CDR1 is MNHNY and CDR2 SVGAGI (reference sequence). V shed 2 bases, J shed 6 bases, and the junction held 6 bases outside the gene matches. As DNA, the CDR3 is TGTGCCAGCAGTTACCCCGGGACAGCGGCCGGGGAGCTGTTTTTT. Translation gives CASSYPGTAAGELFF.

On this clone itself: Germline and junction disagree at one end, which may indicate a read error. The chain uses TRBV2 and TRBJ1-2; no firm D call. Germline V lookup: CDR1 SNHLY, CDR2 FYNNEI. This CDR3 comprises 11 residues. CDR3 region: CASSEAAFDHF. Written as DNA, the CDR3 is TGTGCCAGCAGTGAAGCCGCTTTTGATCACTTC.

The rearrangement joins TRBV5-1 to TRBJ1-6; TRBD1 matches 8 bases. Trimming cost V 1 base and J 3 bases; bases outside gene matches: 0. The germline gives CDR1 SGHRS, CDR2 YFSETQ. CDR3 size: 15 residues. CDR3 in DNA: TGCGCCAGCAGCTTGACAGGGGGCTATAATTCACCCCTCCACTTT. It codes for CASSLTGGYNSPLHF. Looking up the rest from reference TRBV5-1 and TRBJ1-6 gives the full variable domain: KAGVTQTPRYLIKTRGQQVTLSCSPISGHRSVSWYQQTPGQGLQFLFEYFSETQRNKGNFPGRFSGRQFSNSRSEMNVSTLELGDSALYLCASSLTGGYNSPLHFGNGTRLTVT.

V and J are TRBV11-2 and TRBJ1-2; D is ambiguous. Trimming pared 1 base from V and 7 bases from J, leaving 13 bases between. This CDR3 has 14 residues. Germline assignment: CDR1 SGHAT and CDR2 FQNNGV. The CDR3: CASSLVPPESGYTF. CDR3 bases: TGTGCCAGCAGCTTAGTTCCCCCCGAAAGTGGCTACACCTTC.

The chain employs TRBV4-3 and TRBJ2-7, with D perhaps assigned TRBD1 or TRBD2 (5 bases each). The CDR3 sequence is 15 residues long. CDR1 LGHNA and CDR2 YSLEER come from the germline V gene. Trimming removed 0 bases from V and 3 bases from J, with 12 bases in between. This CDR3 reads CASSQDLGVLYEQYF. For the CDR3, the DNA is TGCGCCAGCAGCCAAGATCTGGGGGTGCTCTACGAGCAGTACTTC.

This chain uses TRBV7-6 with TRBJ2-2; D is ambiguous. The V gene's germline CDR1 is SGHVS and CDR2 FNYEAQ. CDR3 size: 15 residues. V lost 5 bases and J 9 bases, leaving 19 bases between the germline ends. CDR3 protein: CASSPGPPDDWELFF. CDR3 bases: TGTGCCAGCAGCCCCGGGCCACCCGATGATTGGGAGCTGTTTTTT.

Concerning this clone itself: Other DNA sequences of this sample code for an identical CDR3. This sequence joins TRBV27 and TRBJ1-1; no firm D call. Germline CDR1 reads MNHEY; CDR2 reads SMNVEV (reference sequence). The CDR3 totals 13 residues. V lost 3 bases to trimming and J lost 0 bases, with 5 bases between them. The CDR3 loop reads CASSFGLNTEAFF. CDR3 coding DNA: TGTGCCAGCAGTTTCGGACTGAACACTGAAGCTTTCTTT.

CDR3 residues: CASSLVAGALSYGYTF. CDR3 in DNA: TGTGCCAGCAGCTTAGTCGCGGGGGCGCTGAGCTATGGCTACACCTTC. J is TRBJ1-2 and V is TRBV7-9, with D perhaps TRBD1 (6 bases). CDR1 and CDR2 (germline): SEHNR, FQNEAQ (reference sequence). The V gene lost 1 base and the J gene lost 4 bases, with 16 bases spanning the gap. The CDR3 runs 16 residues.

V is TRBV9 and J is TRBJ2-5; no clear D. Trimming shortened V by 3 bases and J by 2 bases, and 14 bases separated the two germline ends. The CDR3 consists of 15 residues. Germline V gives CDR1 SGDLS, CDR2 YYNGEE. The CDR3 spells CASSAGSVVQETQYF. CDR3 DNA sequence: TGTGCCAGCAGCGCCGGTTCGGTGGTACAAGAGACCCAGTACTTC.

The gene calls are TRBV4-2 and TRBJ2-1; the match to TRBD2 covers 13 bases. After removal of 1 base from V and 9 bases from J, the junction contained 9 bases not matched to a gene. The CDR3 is 17 residues long. Germline V lookup: CDR1 LGHNA, CDR2 YNFKEQ. The CDR3 coding sequence is TGTGCCAGCAGCCAAGTCACTAGCGGGGGGGCCGAGGTTGAGCAGTTCTTC. This translates into CASSQVTSGGAEVEQFF.

The chain carries TRBV29-1 and TRBJ2-5; D gene unclear. Germline loops: CDR1 SQVTM, CDR2 ANQGSEA. The CDR3 has 13 residues. Trimming took off 8 bases at V and 5 bases at J, with 18 bases between the two ends. CDR3 sequence reads: CSYDPGGPETQYF. For the CDR3, the DNA is TGCAGCTACGACCCCGGTGGCCCGGAGACCCAGTACTTC.

This rearrangement joins TRBV5-6 to TRBJ2-1, with D unclear. The CDR3 is 12 residues long. The germline gives CDR1 SGHDT, CDR2 YYEEEE. V was shortened by 3 bases and J by 7 bases, with 8 bases between the two germline ends. The CDR3 here is CASSSYGNEQFF. In nucleotides, the CDR3 is TGTGCCAGCAGCTCCTACGGGAATGAGCAGTTCTTC.

The chain combines TRBV11-2 with TRBJ2-3, with a tentative D call TRBD1 (6 bases). CDR3 size: 13 residues. Trimming removed 2 bases from V and 5 bases from J, with 8 bases in between. CDR1 is SGHAT and CDR2 is FQNNGV in the germline V gene. This CDR3 reads CASSLMTGDTQYF. The CDR3 nucleotides are TGTGCCAGCAGCTTAATGACAGGAGATACGCAGTATTTT.

This chain's CDR3 is CASSSGGGDNEKLFF. The CDR3 nucleotides are TGTGCCAGCAGCTCAGGTGGGGGGGATAATGAAAAACTGTTTTTT. The chain couples TRBV13 to TRBJ1-4; possible D gene TRBD1, 5 bases. The CDR3 covers 15 residues. V lost 4 bases and J 4 bases, leaving 13 bases between the germline ends. Germline V gives CDR1 PRHDT, CDR2 FYEKMQ (reference sequence).

The rearrangement joins TRBV27 to TRBJ2-7; 7 bases align to TRBD1. Germline CDR1 is MNHEY and CDR2 is SMNVEV (reference sequence). The CDR3 has 17 amino acids. With 1 base clipped from V and 6 bases from J, the junction kept 15 bases outside the gene matches. This CDR3 reads CASSLYAFGGQHGEQYF. The DNA of the CDR3 is TGTGCCAGCAGTTTATACGCCTTTGGGGGACAGCACGGCGAGCAGTACTTC.

V and J are TRBV28 and TRBJ2-2, with TRBD2 identical over 10 bases. The V and J ends lost 5 bases and 3 bases, in that order; junction bases with no gene match: 9. Looked up from germline, CDR1 is MDHEN and CDR2 is SYDVKM. The CDR3 is 17 residues long. CDR3: CASSLAPTSGDTGELFF. The CDR3 region has the DNA TGTGCCAGCAGTCTTGCCCCCACTAGCGGGGACACCGGGGAGCTGTTTTTT.

CDR3 region: CASSLWKGHLYGYTF. The CDR3 region has the DNA TGTGCCAGCAGTTTATGGAAAGGGCACCTCTATGGCTACACCTTC. V gene TRBV28 combines with J gene TRBJ1-2; D remains unclear. Germline V CDR1 and CDR2: MDHEN, SYDVKM. The V and J ends lost 0 bases and 4 bases respectively, with 12 bases between them. This CDR3 has 15 amino acids.

The CDR3 DNA follows: TGCGCCAGCAGTGGCGGGACCCGGGAAGAGCAGTACTTC. Encoded protein: CASSGGTREEQYF. The rearrangement links TRBV4-1 to TRBJ2-7; maybe TRBD2 (6 bases). Trimming stripped 6 bases from V and 7 bases from J, with 16 bases between. Looked up from germline, CDR1 is MGHRA and CDR2 is YSYEKL. The CDR3 sequence is 13 residues long.

The CDR3 DNA reads TGTGCCAGCAGCTGGGGGGCTAACTATGGCTACACCTTC. It translates to CASSWGANYGYTF. The chain couples TRBV6-5 to TRBJ1-2; perhaps TRBD1 as D (5 bases). From germline, CDR1 is MNHEY and CDR2 SVGAGI. The CDR3 is 13 amino acids. V lost 6 bases, J lost 0 bases, and 8 bases lay in between.

This clone was seen just once. The chain is built from TRBV7-9 and TRBJ2-1; D may correspond to TRBD1 or TRBD2 (5 bases each). The germline gives CDR1 SEHNR, CDR2 FQNEAQ (reference sequence). This CDR3 is 15 amino acids long. Trimming removed 1 base from V and 9 bases from J, with 16 bases in between. For the CDR3, the DNA is TGTGCCAGCAGCTTAGAACGGTGGGGGAACCTTGAGCAGTTCTTC. As protein: CASSLERWGNLEQFF.

To note about this clone: Other DNA sequences in the sample encode the same CDR3. The chain combines TRBV27 with TRBJ1-5; D unclear. CDR1 is MNHEY and CDR2 is SMNVEV in the germline V gene (reference sequence). V was shortened by 2 bases and J by 1 base, with 6 bases between the two germline ends. This CDR3 comprises 14 residues. The CDR3: CASSLAGSNQPQHF. CDR3 in DNA: TGTGCCAGCAGTTTAGCAGGAAGCAATCAGCCCCAGCATTTT.

J is TRBJ2-1 and V is TRBV9, with 8 bases identical to TRBD2. The CDR3 sequence is 16 residues long. Per germline, CDR1 SGDLS and CDR2 YYNGEE. V lost 5 bases, J lost 5 bases, and 12 bases stayed unmatched. The CDR3 DNA is TGTGCCAGCAGTGCAACCCGGGGGGGCTTAGACAATGAGCAGTTCTTC. This translates into CASSATRGGLDNEQFF.

The genes are TRBV27 and TRBJ2-1, with unresolved D. The V gene lost 8 bases and the J gene lost 9 bases, with 11 bases spanning the gap. CDR3 length: 11 amino acids. Germline assignment: CDR1 MNHEY and CDR2 SMNVEV (reference sequence). The CDR3 sequence: CASGYRGEQFF. In DNA form, the CDR3 reads TGTGCCAGCGGATACCGAGGTGAGCAGTTCTTC.

The chain links TRBV6-4 to TRBJ2-1; TRBD2 agrees at 10 bases. The CDR3 has 16 residues. The germline V gene encodes CDR1 MRHNA and CDR2 SNTAGT. V lost 5 bases, J lost 2 bases, and 6 bases stayed unmatched. The CDR3 DNA follows: TGTGCCAGCAGTTTAACTAGCGGGGTAACCTACAATGAGCAGTTCTTC. Residues: CASSLTSGVTYNEQFF.

The chain recombines TRBV27 with TRBJ2-5, with 7 bases identical to TRBD2. Trimming cost V 10 bases and J 1 base; bases outside gene matches: 12. This CDR3 is 15 amino acids long. Germline CDR1 MNHEY, CDR2 SMNVEV (reference sequence). CDR3 bases: TGTGCCACCTCCTTGCGGGAGAACCCCCAAGAGACCCAGTACTTC. This sequence encodes CATSLRENPQETQYF.